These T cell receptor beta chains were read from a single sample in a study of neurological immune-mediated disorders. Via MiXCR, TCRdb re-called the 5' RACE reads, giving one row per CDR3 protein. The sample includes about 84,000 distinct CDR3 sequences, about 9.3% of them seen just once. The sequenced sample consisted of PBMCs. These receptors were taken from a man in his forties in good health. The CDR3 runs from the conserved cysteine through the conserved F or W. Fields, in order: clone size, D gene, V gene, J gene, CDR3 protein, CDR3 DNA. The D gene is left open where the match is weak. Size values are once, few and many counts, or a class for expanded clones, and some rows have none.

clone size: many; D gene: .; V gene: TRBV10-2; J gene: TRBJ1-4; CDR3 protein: CASSESQGREKLFF; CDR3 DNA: TGCGCCAGCAGTGAGTCTCAGGGACGTGAAAAACTGTTTTTT
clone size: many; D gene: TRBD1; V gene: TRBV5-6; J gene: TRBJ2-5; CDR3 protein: CASSLRQGVGETQYF; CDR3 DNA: TGTGCCAGCAGCCTCCGACAGGGGGTCGGGGAGACCCAGTACTTC
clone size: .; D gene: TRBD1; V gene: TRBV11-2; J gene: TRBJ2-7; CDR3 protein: CASSNLGTGDWRYSYEQYF; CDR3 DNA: TGTGCCAGCAGCAACCTCGGGACAGGGGATTGGAGGTACTCCTACGAGCAGTACTTC
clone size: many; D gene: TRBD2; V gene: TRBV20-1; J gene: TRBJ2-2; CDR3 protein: CSANLKGLAGLTGELFF; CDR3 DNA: TGCAGTGCTAACCTCAAAGGACTAGCGGGCCTCACCGGGGAGCTGTTTTTT
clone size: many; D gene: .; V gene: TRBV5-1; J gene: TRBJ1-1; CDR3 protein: CASSPIFVFF; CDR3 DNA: TGCGCCAGCAGCCCTATTTTCGTTTTCTTT
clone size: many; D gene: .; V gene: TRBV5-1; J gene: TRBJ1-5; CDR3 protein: CASTSTRQPQHF; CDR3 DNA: TGCGCCAGCACTTCAACCCGTCAGCCCCAGCATTTT
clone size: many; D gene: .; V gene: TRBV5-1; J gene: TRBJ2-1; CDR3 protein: CASSLGLEYNEQFF; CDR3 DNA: TGCGCCAGCAGCTTGGGACTAGAATACAATGAGCAGTTCTTC
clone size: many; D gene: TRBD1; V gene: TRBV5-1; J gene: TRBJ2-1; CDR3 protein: CASSRDSRMNEQFF; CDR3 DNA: TGCGCCAGCAGCAGGGACAGTCGGATGAATGAGCAGTTCTTC
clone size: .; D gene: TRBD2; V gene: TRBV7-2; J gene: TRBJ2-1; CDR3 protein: CAIGLTWGGGAGEQFF; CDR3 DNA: TGTGCCATCGGCTTAACGTGGGGCGGGGGGGCCGGTGAGCAGTTCTTC
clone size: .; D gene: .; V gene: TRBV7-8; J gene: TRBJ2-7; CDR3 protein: CASSLDPHSSYEQYF; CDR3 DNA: TGTGCCAGCAGCTTAGATCCGCACAGTTCCTACGAGCAGTACTTC
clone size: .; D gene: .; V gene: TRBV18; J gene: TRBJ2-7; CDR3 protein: CASSPENYLTYEQYF; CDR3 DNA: TGTGCCAGCTCACCAGAAAACTATCTGACCTACGAGCAGTACTTC
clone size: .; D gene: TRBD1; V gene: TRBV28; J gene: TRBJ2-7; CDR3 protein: CASSLEGTALRPSYEQYF; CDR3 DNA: TGTGCCAGCAGTTTAGAAGGGACAGCCCTTCGGCCGTCCTACGAGCAGTACTTC
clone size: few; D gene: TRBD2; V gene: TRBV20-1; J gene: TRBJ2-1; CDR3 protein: CSASGGTSNWYEQFF; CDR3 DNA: TGCAGTGCTAGTGGGGGGACTAGTAATTGGTATGAGCAGTTCTTC